This passage covers 29 T cell receptor beta chains from one sample sequenced in a study of cytomegalovirus exposure and HLA in healthy donors. The PCR contained 60 Vbeta and 13 Jbeta primers. Method: immunoSEQ multiplex PCR; TCRdb's copy keeps in-frame clones and lacks some. The table records 200,000 or so clones, approximately 80% of them present only once. Sequencing was carried out using PBMCs. The origin of the receptors is a woman in her twenties or thirties in good health and CMV-seropositive.

This rearrangement joins TRBV7-9 to TRBJ1-6, with D unresolved. The V and J ends lost 3 bases and 5 bases respectively, with 8 bases between them. CDR1 and CDR2 from the germline V gene are SEHNR and FQNEAQ (reference sequence). This CDR3 is 14 amino acids long. In DNA, the CDR3 is TGTGCCAGCAGCTTTCAGGATCATAATTCACCCCTCCACTTT. Its translation: CASSFQDHNSPLHF.

The rearrangement uses TRBV6-5 and TRBJ1-1, with TRBD1 as a possible D gene (6 bases). V was trimmed by 2 bases and J by 1 base, leaving 11 bases between them. CDR1 MNHEY and CDR2 SVGAGI come from the germline V gene. This CDR3 is built from 15 residues. The CDR3 coding sequence is TGTGCCAGCAGTTACAACAGGGTGGAGAACACTGAAGCTTTCTTT. Protein sequence: CASSYNRVENTEAFF.

The chain has TRBV5-1 and TRBJ2-1; TRBD2 agrees at 7 bases. Germline V gene sequence: CDR1 SGHRS, CDR2 YFSETQ. The ends lost 6 bases at V and 7 bases at J; junction bases unmatched: 4. CDR3 length equals 12 residues. The chain's CDR3 is CASNEGGNEQFF. As DNA, the CDR3 is TGCGCCAGCAATGAGGGAGGGAATGAGCAGTTCTTC.

The genes are TRBV28 and TRBJ2-7, with D possibly being TRBD2 (6 bases). CDR1 and CDR2 from the germline V gene are MDHEN and SYDVKM. Between the trimmed V and J ends, which lost 6 bases and 9 bases, there was a span of 21 bases. The CDR3 extends over 14 amino acids. CDR3 loop: CASREGRDTEGQYF. CDR3 in DNA: TGTGCCAGCAGGGAGGGCAGGGATACCGAAGGGCAGTACTTC.

The rearrangement uses TRBV5-6 and TRBJ2-5; 10 nucleotides align to TRBD2. V gave up 4 bases and J gave up 4 bases; unmatched junction bases: 10. Germline CDR1 reads SGHDT; CDR2 reads YYEEEE. CDR3 length: 16 residues. CDR3: CASSPIAGGVGETQYF. CDR3 nucleotide sequence: TGTGCCAGCAGCCCTATAGCGGGGGGTGTGGGAGAGACCCAGTACTTC.

V gene TRBV2 combines with J gene TRBJ2-5; TRBD2 matches 7 bases. V lost 7 bases, J lost 0 bases, and 5 bases stayed unmatched. The germline V gene encodes CDR1 SNHLY and CDR2 FYNNEI. The CDR3 has 14 amino acids. Written as DNA, the CDR3 is TGTGCCAGCATACCCGGGAGGTACCAAGAGACCCAGTACTTC. Its protein is CASIPGRYQETQYF.

The V and J genes are TRBV11-2 and TRBJ1-2, with TRBD1 matching over 8 bases. The CDR3 totals 15 residues. The trim removed 4 bases at V and 4 bases at J, leaving 8 bases unmatched. Germline loops: CDR1 SGHAT, CDR2 FQNNGV. The CDR3: CASSSRTGIGYGYTF. DNA for the CDR3: TGTGCCAGCAGCTCCCGGACAGGGATTGGCTATGGCTACACCTTC.

The CDR3 DNA reads TGTGCCCAGGTCGTAGCGGGAGGGCCTGAGGCTTGTCTGTTCTTC. Translated, it gives CAQVVAGGPEACLFF. V usage is TRBV7-9 and J usage is TRBJ2-1; the match to TRBD2 covers 11 bases. Germline values: CDR1 SEHNR, CDR2 FQNEAQ (reference sequence). CDR3 size: 15 residues. V gave up 11 bases and J gave up 15 bases; unmatched junction bases: 21. Looking up the rest from reference TRBV7-9 and TRBJ2-1 gives the full variable domain: DTGVSQNPRHKITKRGQNVTFRCDPISEHNRLYWYRQTLGQGPEFLTYFQNEAQLEKSRLLSDRFSAERPKGSFSTLEIQRTEQGDSAMYLCAQVVAGGPEACLFFGPGTRLTVL.

This chain connects TRBV11-2 to TRBJ1-2, with TRBD1 as a possible D gene (5 bases). The germline CDR1 and CDR2 sequences are SGHAT and FQNNGV. The germline V and J ends were trimmed by 5 bases and 4 bases, with 14 bases remaining between them. The CDR3 spans 14 residues. The CDR3: CASSKTAYLYGYTF. In DNA form, the CDR3 reads TGTGCCAGCAGCAAGACAGCTTACCTCTATGGCTACACCTTC. The full variable domain, completed using reference TRBV11-2 and TRBJ1-2, is EAGVAQSPRYKIIEKRQSVAFWCNPISGHATLYWYQQILGQGPKLLIQFQNNGVVDDSQLPKDRFSAERLKGVDSTLKIQPAKLEDSAVYLCASSKTAYLYGYTFGSGTRLTVV.

The rearrangement links TRBV4-2 to TRBJ1-2; 9 bases agree with TRBD1. The V gene end was trimmed by 3 bases and the J gene end by 5 bases; junction bases not matched to a gene: 4. The CDR3 runs 14 residues. Germline V gives CDR1 LGHNA, CDR2 YNFKEQ. CDR3 nucleotides: TGTGCCAGCAGCCAGAGGGACAGGGAGTATGGCTACACCTTC. Amino acids: CASSQRDREYGYTF.

The V gene is TRBV4-1, the J gene TRBJ1-1; TRBD1 is a possible D gene (6 bases). V was shortened by 4 bases and J by 2 bases, with 17 bases between the two germline ends. Germline lookup yields CDR1 MGHRA and CDR2 YSYEKL. The CDR3 has 16 amino acids. CDR3 sequence (DNA): TGCGCCAGCAGCCCCTTAGCCAAAGGGGGAAACACTGAAGCTTTCTTT. Protein sequence: CASSPLAKGGNTEAFF.

The chain links TRBV11-2 to TRBJ1-2, with 8 bases fitting TRBD1. The length of the CDR3 is 14 residues. CDR1 and CDR2 from the germline V gene are SGHAT and FQNNGV. J gave up 8 bases and V 1 base, and 6 bases lay outside the gene matches. Here the CDR3 DNA reads TGTGCCAGCAGCTTAGTGCCAGGGGGCTACGGCTACACCTTC. It codes for CASSLVPGGYGYTF.

A single count supports this clone. The genes are TRBV28 and TRBJ2-3, with D perhaps matching TRBD2 (6 bases). Trimming pared 3 bases from V and 5 bases from J, leaving 18 bases between. The CDR3 is 16 amino acids. Germline V lookup: CDR1 MDHEN, CDR2 SYDVKM. The DNA of the CDR3 is TGTGCCAGCAGTTTCCCAGGAGGGACGGAGGGAGATACGCAGTATTTT. Translated, it gives CASSFPGGTEGDTQYF. Full variable domain (rest looked up from reference TRBV28 and TRBJ2-3): DVKVTQSSRYLVKRTGEKVFLECVQDMDHENMFWYRQDPGLGLRLIYFSYDVKMKEKGDIPEGYSVSREKKERFSLILESASTNQTSMYLCASSFPGGTEGDTQYFGPGTRLTVL.

This rearrangement joins TRBV13 to TRBJ2-6; unclear D gene. This CDR3 contains 17 residues. The V gene's germline CDR1 is PRHDT and CDR2 FYEKMQ (reference sequence). Trimming stripped 4 bases from V and 4 bases from J, with 17 bases between. The CDR3 coding sequence is TGTGCCAGCAGCTCCCTAAAATACGAATCCGGGGCCAACGTCCTGACTTTC. It specifies CASSSLKYESGANVLTF.

V and J are TRBV13 and TRBJ2-7; 7 bases match TRBD1. CDR1 is PRHDT and CDR2 is FYEKMQ in the germline V gene (reference sequence). The CDR3 sequence is 15 residues long. V shed 6 bases, J shed 4 bases, and the junction held 12 bases outside the gene matches. The CDR3 DNA reads TGTGCCAGCAGACAAACCGGGACAGTCAATTACGAGCAGTACTTC. This gives the protein CASRQTGTVNYEQYF.

This clone was observed a few times. The chain couples TRBV5-5 to TRBJ2-5; 9 positions match TRBD2. Germline trimming cut 3 bases from V and 1 base from J; bases unmatched to any gene: 10. The CDR3 contains 17 residues. CDR1 and CDR2 (germline): SGHKS, YYEKEE (reference sequence). The CDR3 DNA sequence: TGTGCCAGCAGCTCCCCAGCGGGGGGCCCTTTCCAAGAGACCCAGTACTTC. Translated: CASSSPAGGPFQETQYF.

The chain joins TRBV9 to TRBJ2-1; no reliable D call. Per the germline V gene, CDR1 is SGDLS and CDR2 is YYNGEE. V dropped 0 bases and J dropped 6 bases, with 4 bases sitting between them. The CDR3 is 12 residues long. CDR3 DNA: TGTGCCAGCAGCGTAGGCGCCAATGAGCAGTTCTTC. Translated, it gives CASSVGANEQFF.

The chain employs TRBV10-3 and TRBJ2-5; D is uncertain. Trimming pared 2 bases from V and 5 bases from J, leaving 9 bases between. Looked up from germline, CDR1 is ENHRY and CDR2 is SYGVKD. The CDR3 sequence is 13 residues long. The CDR3 DNA follows: TGTGCCATCAGTGAGGGCAGTTTGGAGACCCAGTACTTC. Protein: CAISEGSLETQYF.

This clone came up once. The CDR3, as DNA: TGTGCCAGTAGCGTCGTGCAGTCAGACAATTCACCCCTCCACTTT. As protein: CASSVVQSDNSPLHF. The chain couples TRBV6-6 to TRBJ1-6, with D unclear. Trimming cost V 9 bases and J 7 bases, with 19 bases left between them. Germline lookup yields CDR1 MNHNY and CDR2 SVGAGI (reference sequence). This CDR3 has 15 amino acids.

The chain links TRBV2 to TRBJ2-7; TRBD2 matches at 7 bases. Germline V gene data show CDR1 as SNHLY and CDR2 as FYNNEI. The CDR3 covers 16 residues. V lost 10 bases to trimming and J lost 0 bases; unmatched junction nucleotides: 15. The DNA for the CDR3 is TGTGCCACCCGGATCCCTAGCGGAAGAAGCTCCTACGAGCAGTACTTC. The encoded protein is CATRIPSGRSSYEQYF.

The chain carries TRBV28 and TRBJ1-5, with D possibly TRBD1 on 6 matching bases. Germline loops: CDR1 MDHEN, CDR2 SYDVKM. V lost 3 bases and J 7 bases, leaving 19 bases between the germline ends. CDR3 size: 16 residues. CDR3 sequence reads: CASSLAGDRSGQPQHF. The CDR3 DNA sequence: TGTGCCAGCAGTTTGGCAGGGGATCGTTCAGGGCAGCCCCAGCATTTT.

The chain uses TRBV4-3 and TRBJ2-1; 7 positions agree with TRBD2. Per the germline V gene, CDR1 is LGHNA and CDR2 is YSLEER. The length of the CDR3 is 15 residues. Trimming took 0 bases from V and 2 from J; bases not matched to a gene: 1. The CDR3 coding sequence is TGCGCCAGCAGCCAAGATGCGGGGGCCTACAATGAGCAGTTCTTC. It translates to CASSQDAGAYNEQFF.

This sequence joins TRBV25-1 and TRBJ2-1; 7 bases match TRBD2. This CDR3 contains 15 residues. Germline assignment: CDR1 MGHDK and CDR2 SYGVNS. Germline trimming cut 6 bases from V and 7 bases from J; bases unmatched to any gene: 12. CDR3 protein: CASRYAGAPGNEQFF. The CDR3 region has the DNA TGTGCCAGCAGATACGCGGGAGCCCCTGGGAATGAGCAGTTCTTC.

The rearrangement uses TRBV4-2 and TRBJ2-7; TRBD2 matches at 7 bases. With 3 bases clipped from V and 1 base from J, the junction kept 9 bases outside the gene matches. CDR1 is LGHNA, CDR2 YNFKEQ, per germline. CDR3 length equals 16 residues. CDR3 DNA sequence: TGTGCCAGCAGCCAGTCCGTCGGGGGGAATTCCTACGAGCAGTACTTC. Protein sequence: CASSQSVGGNSYEQYF.

The chain employs TRBV12-5 and TRBJ2-1, with D possibly matching TRBD2 (7 bases). There are 14 residues in the CDR3. CDR1 is LGHNT and CDR2 is FRNRAP in the germline V gene. Between the trimmed V and J ends, which lost 6 bases and 9 bases, there was a span of 18 bases. This chain's CDR3 is CASGPPAGEGEQFF. The CDR3 coding sequence is TGTGCTAGTGGACCCCCCGCAGGGGAGGGTGAGCAGTTCTTC.

This chain joins TRBV25-1 and TRBJ1-3; TRBD1 matches 8 bases. CDR1 is MGHDK and CDR2 is SYGVNS in the germline V gene. This CDR3 spans 15 amino acids. Trimming at V came to 2 bases and at J to 2 bases, leaving 2 bases not matched to a gene. CDR3 region: CASSEPRGPGNTIYF. The CDR3 DNA follows: TGTGCCAGCAGTGAACCCAGGGGGCCTGGAAACACCATATATTTT.

The gene calls are TRBV19 and TRBJ2-2, with D possibly matching TRBD2 (6 bases). The CDR3 totals 16 residues. Germline V gives CDR1 LNHDA, CDR2 SQIVND (reference sequence). V was trimmed by 3 bases and J by 1 base, leaving 12 bases between them. CDR3 sequence (DNA): TGTGCCAGTAGTATTAATTCGGGGGTGAACACCGGGGAGCTGTTTTTT. Translation: CASSINSGVNTGELFF.

CDR3 bases: TGTGCCAGTAGTATTCGGGGGGAGGCTGAAGCTTTCTTT. Translated: CASSIRGEAEAFF. V gene TRBV19 combines with J gene TRBJ1-1; maybe TRBD1 (5 bases). Trimming removed 3 bases from V and 6 bases from J, with 11 bases in between. Germline V CDR1 and CDR2: LNHDA, SQIVND (reference sequence). The CDR3 length is 13 residues.

This rearrangement joins TRBV19 to TRBJ1-2, with 9 nucleotides matching TRBD1. The V segment lost 3 bases and the J segment 7 bases; nucleotides outside the gene matches: 9. The CDR3 runs 15 residues. Germline loops: CDR1 LNHDA, CDR2 SQIVND (reference sequence). The DNA of the CDR3 is TGTGCCAGTAGTATTGGACCGGGACAGGGATCTGGCTACACCTTC. Translating it yields CASSIGPGQGSGYTF.